The 8 T cell receptor beta chains presented below share a single source sample, sequenced in a study of shared clonotypes between healthy human individuals. Assay used: immunoSEQ multiplex PCR; TCRdb lists only in-frame clones, some missing. The sample shows 2,500,000 or so clones, roughly 93% of them seen only once. Input material: naive CD4+ T cells from PBMCs. Described subset: CD45RA+ positively selected. The source is a man aged 18 to 30 in good health. Some clones in this sample may be carry-over from other donors' samples.

The V call is TRBV11-1, the J call TRBJ2-5, with 9 nucleotides matching TRBD1. The assigned J gene may be wrong: the sequence end matches TRBJ2-7 better. Germline V gives CDR1 SGHAT, CDR2 FQDESV (reference sequence). The CDR3 sequence is 15 residues long. In DNA form, the CDR3 reads TGTGCCAGCAGCACAGAGGGACAGGGCTCCTACGAGCAGTACTTC. Its protein product is CASSTEGQGSYEQYF.

The V gene is TRBV7-2, the J gene TRBJ1-1, with a weak D call TRBD1 (6 bases). Trimming took off 7 bases at V and 4 bases at J, with 13 bases between the two ends. The CDR3 sequence is 13 residues long. The germline V gene has CDR1 SGHTA and CDR2 FQGNSA. The CDR3: CASNYREGTEAFF. The CDR3 DNA reads TGTGCCAGCAACTACAGGGAAGGCACTGAAGCTTTCTTT. The full variable domain, in which reference TRBV7-2 and TRBJ1-1 provide the parts outside the CDR3, is GAGVSQSPSNKVTEKGKDVELRCDPISGHTALYWYRQSLGQGLEFLIYFQGNSAPDKSGLPSDRFSAERTGGSVSTLTIQRTQQEDSAVYLCASNYREGTEAFFGQGTRLTVV.

The genes are TRBV28 and TRBJ2-1, with D unclear. Germline V gene sequence: CDR1 MDHEN, CDR2 SYDVKM. Trimming shortened V by 6 bases and J by 2 bases, and 5 bases separated the two germline ends. This CDR3 spans 12 amino acids. This chain's CDR3 is CASRGTYNEQFF. The CDR3 DNA is TGTGCCAGCAGAGGAACCTACAATGAGCAGTTCTTC.

This clone appeared a single time. V is TRBV7-9 and J is TRBJ2-1, with 8 bases fitting TRBD2. From germline, CDR1 is SEHNR and CDR2 FQNEAQ (reference sequence). CDR3 length equals 16 residues. The J segment lost 2 bases and the V segment lost 5 bases, leaving 8 bases of the junction unmatched. CDR3 region: CASSMVAGPTYNEQFF. The CDR3 DNA reads TGTGCCAGCAGCATGGTAGCGGGACCCACCTACAATGAGCAGTTCTTC.

The chain carries TRBV5-1 and TRBJ2-7; D is unresolved. Germline assignment: CDR1 SGHRS and CDR2 YFSETQ. The CDR3 is 14 amino acids. Trimming left V 2 bases short and J 4 bases short, with 13 bases between. CDR3 loop: CASSLRSEEYEQYF. DNA for the CDR3: TGCGCCAGCAGCTTACGTTCAGAGGAATACGAGCAGTACTTC.

V and J are TRBV7-3 and TRBJ2-3; possibly TRBD1 or TRBD2 for D (6 bases each). The ends were cut back, 5 bases at V and 4 bases at J, with 13 bases in the middle. The CDR3 sequence is 14 residues long. From germline, CDR1 is SGHTA and CDR2 FQGTGA. CDR3 DNA sequence: TGTGCCAGCAGCCCCACGGGGGCTGCAGATACGCAGTATTTT. This encodes CASSPTGAADTQYF. Full variable domain (outside the CDR3, taken from reference TRBV7-3 and TRBJ2-3): GAGVSQTPSNKVTEKGKYVELRCDPISGHTALYWYRQSLGQGPEFLIYFQGTGAADDSGLPNDRFFAVRPEGSVSTLKIQRTERGDSAVYLCASSPTGAADTQYFGPGTRLTVL.

This rearrangement joins TRBV5-1 to TRBJ2-1; D gene ambiguous. This CDR3 region has 14 residues. Germline V lookup: CDR1 SGHRS, CDR2 YFSETQ. Trimming removed 2 bases from V and 5 bases from J, with 11 bases in between. The CDR3 sequence: CASSFAWGNNEQFF. The CDR3, as DNA: TGCGCCAGCAGCTTCGCCTGGGGTAACAATGAGCAGTTCTTC.

The genes are TRBV28 and TRBJ2-7; either TRBD1 or TRBD2 may fit D (5 bases each). V was pared by 7 bases and J by 0 bases, with 13 bases between. The V gene's germline CDR1 is MDHEN and CDR2 SYDVKM. The CDR3 has 14 amino acids. The CDR3 DNA is TGTGCCAGCACCGTTAGGGACGCCTCCTACGAGCAGTACTTC. Translated: CASTVRDASYEQYF. Looking up the rest from reference TRBV28 and TRBJ2-7 gives the full variable domain: DVKVTQSSRYLVKRTGEKVFLECVQDMDHENMFWYRQDPGLGLRLIYFSYDVKMKEKGDIPEGYSVSREKKERFSLILESASTNQTSMYLCASTVRDASYEQYFGPGTRLTVT.